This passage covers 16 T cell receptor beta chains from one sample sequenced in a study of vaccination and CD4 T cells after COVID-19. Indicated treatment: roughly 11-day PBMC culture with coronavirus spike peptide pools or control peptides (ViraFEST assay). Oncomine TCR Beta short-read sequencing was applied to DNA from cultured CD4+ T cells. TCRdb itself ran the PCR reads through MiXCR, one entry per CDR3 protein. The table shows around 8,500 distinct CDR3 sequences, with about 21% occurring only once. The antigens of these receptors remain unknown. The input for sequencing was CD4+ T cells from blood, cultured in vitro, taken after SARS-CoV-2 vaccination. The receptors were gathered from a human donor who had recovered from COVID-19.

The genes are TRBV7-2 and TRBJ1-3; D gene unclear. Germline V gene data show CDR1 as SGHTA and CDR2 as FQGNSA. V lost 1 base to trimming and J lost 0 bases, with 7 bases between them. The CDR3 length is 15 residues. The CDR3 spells CASSLGLSSGNTIYF. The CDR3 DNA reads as TGTGCCAGCAGCTTAGGGTTAAGCTCTGGAAACACCATATATTTT.

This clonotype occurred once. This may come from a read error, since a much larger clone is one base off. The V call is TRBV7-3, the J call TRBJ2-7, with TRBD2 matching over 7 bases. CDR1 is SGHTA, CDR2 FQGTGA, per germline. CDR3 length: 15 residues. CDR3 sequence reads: CASSLGSTSRYEQCF. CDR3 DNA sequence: TGTGCCAGCAGCTTAGGTTCGACTAGCAGGTACGAGCAGTGCTTC.

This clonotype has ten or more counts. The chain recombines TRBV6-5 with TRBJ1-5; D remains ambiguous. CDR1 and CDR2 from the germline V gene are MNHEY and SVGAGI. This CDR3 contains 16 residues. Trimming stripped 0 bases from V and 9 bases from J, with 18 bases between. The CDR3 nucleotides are TGTGCCAGCAGTTACTCAGGACCGCCTTGGGTTCGGCCCCAGCATTTT. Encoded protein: CASSYSGPPWVRPQHF.

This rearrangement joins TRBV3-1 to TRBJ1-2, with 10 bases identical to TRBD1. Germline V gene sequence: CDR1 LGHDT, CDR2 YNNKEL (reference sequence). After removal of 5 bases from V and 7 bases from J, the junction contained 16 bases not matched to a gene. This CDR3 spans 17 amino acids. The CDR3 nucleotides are TGTGCCAGCAGCGCACGGACAGGGGGACCGATACCGAGTGGCTACACCTTC. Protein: CASSARTGGPIPSGYTF. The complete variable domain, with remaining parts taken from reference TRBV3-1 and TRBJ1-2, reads DTAVSQTPKYLVTQMGNDKSIKCEQNLGHDTMYWYKQDSKKFLKIMFSYNNKELIINETVPNRFSPKSPDKAHLNLHINSLELGDSAVYFCASSARTGGPIPSGYTFGSGTRLTVV.

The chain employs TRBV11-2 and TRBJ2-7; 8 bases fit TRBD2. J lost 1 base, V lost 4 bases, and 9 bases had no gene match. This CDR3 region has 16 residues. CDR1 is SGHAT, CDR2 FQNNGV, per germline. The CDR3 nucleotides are TGTGCCAGCAGCTCCCACGGTGCGGGGGGATCCTACGAGCAGTACTTC. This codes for CASSSHGAGGSYEQYF.

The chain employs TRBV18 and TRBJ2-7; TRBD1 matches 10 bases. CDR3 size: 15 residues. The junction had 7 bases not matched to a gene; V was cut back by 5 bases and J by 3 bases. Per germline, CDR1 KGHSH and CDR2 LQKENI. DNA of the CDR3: TGTGCCAGCTCATTTCGGGACAGGGGTTTCTACGAGCAGTACTTC. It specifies CASSFRDRGFYEQYF.

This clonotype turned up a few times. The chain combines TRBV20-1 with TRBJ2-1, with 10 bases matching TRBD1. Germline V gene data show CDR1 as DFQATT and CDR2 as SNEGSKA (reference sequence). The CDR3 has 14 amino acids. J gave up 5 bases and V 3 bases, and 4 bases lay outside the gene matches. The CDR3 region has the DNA TGCAGTGCTAGCGGGGACAGGGGAAACAATGAGCAGTTCTTC. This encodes CSASGDRGNNEQFF.

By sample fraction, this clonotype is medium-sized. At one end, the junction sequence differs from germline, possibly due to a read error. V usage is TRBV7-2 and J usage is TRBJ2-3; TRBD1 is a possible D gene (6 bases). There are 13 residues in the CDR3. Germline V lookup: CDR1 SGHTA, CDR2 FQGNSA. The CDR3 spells CASSPGLTGTQYF. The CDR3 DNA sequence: TGTGCCAGCAGCCCTGGGCTGACAGGTACGCAGTATTTT.

In nucleotides, the CDR3 is TGTGCCAGCAGCTTAAACTTCGGAAACACCATATATTTT. It encodes CASSLNFGNTIYF. The V call is TRBV7-2, the J call TRBJ1-3, with unresolved D. V lost 2 bases to trimming and J lost 4 bases, with 6 bases between them. The CDR3 is 13 amino acids. Germline V gene sequence: CDR1 SGHTA, CDR2 FQGNSA.

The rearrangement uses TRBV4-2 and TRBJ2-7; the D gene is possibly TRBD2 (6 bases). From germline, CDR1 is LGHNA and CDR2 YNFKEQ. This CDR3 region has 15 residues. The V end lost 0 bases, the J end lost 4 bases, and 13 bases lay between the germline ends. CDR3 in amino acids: CASSQDRRAEYEQYF. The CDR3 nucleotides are TGTGCCAGCAGCCAAGATAGGAGGGCCGAGTACGAGCAGTACTTC.

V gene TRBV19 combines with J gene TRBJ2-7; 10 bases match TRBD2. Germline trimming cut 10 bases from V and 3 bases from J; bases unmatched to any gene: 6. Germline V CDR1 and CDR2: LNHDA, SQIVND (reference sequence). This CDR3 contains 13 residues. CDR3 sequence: CATAPSGSYEQYF. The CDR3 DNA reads TGTGCCACGGCGCCTAGCGGGAGCTACGAGCAGTACTTC.

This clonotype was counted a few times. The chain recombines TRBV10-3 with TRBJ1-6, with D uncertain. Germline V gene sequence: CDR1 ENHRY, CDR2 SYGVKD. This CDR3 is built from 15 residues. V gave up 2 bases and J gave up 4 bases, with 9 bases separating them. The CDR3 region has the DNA TGTGCCATCAGTGAGGGGGAGGGTTATAATTCACCCCTCCACTTT. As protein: CAISEGEGYNSPLHF.

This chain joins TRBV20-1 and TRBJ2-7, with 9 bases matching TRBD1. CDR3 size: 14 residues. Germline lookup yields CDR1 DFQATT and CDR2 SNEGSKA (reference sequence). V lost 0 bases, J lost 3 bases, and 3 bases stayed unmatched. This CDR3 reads CSAREDRGIYEQYF. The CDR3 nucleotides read TGCAGTGCTAGAGAAGACAGGGGGATCTACGAGCAGTACTTC.

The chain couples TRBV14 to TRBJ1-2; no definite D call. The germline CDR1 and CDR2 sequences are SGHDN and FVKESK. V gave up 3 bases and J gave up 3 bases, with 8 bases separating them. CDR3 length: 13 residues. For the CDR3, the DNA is TGTGCCAGCAGCCAGGGCTTGGACTATGGCTACACCTTC. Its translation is CASSQGLDYGYTF.

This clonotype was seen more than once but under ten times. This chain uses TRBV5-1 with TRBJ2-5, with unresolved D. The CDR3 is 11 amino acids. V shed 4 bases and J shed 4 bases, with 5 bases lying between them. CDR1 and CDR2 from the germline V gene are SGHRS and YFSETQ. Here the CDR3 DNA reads TGCGCCAGCAGCAAAGGAGAGACCCAGTACTTC. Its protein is CASSKGETQYF.

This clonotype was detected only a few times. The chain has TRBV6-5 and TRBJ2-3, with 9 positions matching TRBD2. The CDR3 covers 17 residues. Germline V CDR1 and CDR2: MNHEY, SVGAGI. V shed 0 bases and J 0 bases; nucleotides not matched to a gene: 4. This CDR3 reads CASSYSWLAGSTDTQYF. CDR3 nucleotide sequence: TGTGCCAGCAGTTACTCTTGGCTAGCGGGAAGCACAGATACGCAGTATTTT.